Below, 14 T cell receptor beta chains from the same sample are listed, as sequenced in a study of T-cell memory formation after mild COVID-19. TCRdb reprocessed the 5' RACE reads with MiXCR, giving one entry per CDR3 protein. The sample lists about 110,000 distinct CDR3 sequences; roughly a sixth were seen once. Sequencing was performed on PBMCs or a T cell subset sorted from them (not recorded which). The receptors derive from a man younger than 35 who had mild COVID-19 (a few samples of this study predate the infection). Cell type and time point are not known.

This clonotype has a handful of counts. The chain links TRBV5-1 to TRBJ2-4, with a possible D match to TRBD2 (7 bases). The germline CDR1 and CDR2 sequences are SGHRS and YFSETQ. V lost 0 bases, J lost 7 bases, and 11 bases lay in between. The CDR3 has 14 amino acids. The CDR3 coding sequence is TGCGCCAGCAGCTTGGCCTGGGGGGGCAACATTCAGTACTTC. This sequence encodes CASSLAWGGNIQYF.

The rearrangement links TRBV20-1 to TRBJ2-2; D is uncertain. Trimming left V 3 bases short and J 5 bases short, with 13 bases between. CDR3 length equals 14 residues. Germline lookup yields CDR1 DFQATT and CDR2 SNEGSKA (reference sequence). The CDR3: CSARAPSGTGELFF. As DNA, the CDR3 is TGCAGTGCTAGGGCCCCGTCGGGTACCGGGGAGCTGTTTTTT.

This clonotype was seen more than once but under ten times. The chain combines TRBV7-7 with TRBJ2-2; 10 bases are a match to TRBD2. The CDR3 is 17 amino acids. V gave up 5 bases and J gave up 1 base; unmatched junction bases: 7. Germline V gene sequence: CDR1 SSHAT, CDR2 FNYEAQ (reference sequence). The CDR3 here is CASSRIAGGVNTGELFF. The CDR3 DNA follows: TGTGCCAGCAGCCGCATAGCGGGGGGTGTGAACACCGGGGAGCTGTTTTTT.

In this sample, this clonotype turned up a few times. The J gene is TRBJ2-2, the V gene TRBV6-2 or TRBV6-3; unclear D gene. Germline loops: CDR1 MNHEY, CDR2 SVGEGT. V lost 7 bases to trimming and J lost 6 bases, with 6 bases between them. The CDR3 sequence is 11 residues long. The DNA of the CDR3 is TGTGCCAGCACCCTCCCCGGGGAGCTGTTTTTT. Protein sequence: CASTLPGELFF.

This clonotype appeared a few times. V gene TRBV5-1 combines with J gene TRBJ2-3, with 8 bases matching TRBD1. This CDR3 spans 16 amino acids. V gave up 4 bases and J gave up 1 base; unmatched junction bases: 8. From germline, CDR1 is SGHRS and CDR2 YFSETQ. CDR3 residues: CASSRGQGPGTDTQYF. The CDR3, as DNA: TGCGCCAGCAGCCGAGGACAGGGACCGGGCACAGATACGCAGTATTTT.

This clonotype showed up just a few times. The junction does not match germline at one end; this may be a read error. The genes are TRBV19 and TRBJ2-3; 7 bases fit TRBD1. Germline CDR1 is LNHDA and CDR2 is SQIVND (reference sequence). The CDR3 runs to 12 residues. CDR3 coding DNA: TGTGCCAGTAGTCCCCGAGTTGGGACAGCTAAATTT. This codes for CASSPRVGTAKF.

This clonotype turned up a few times. The rearrangement links TRBV3-2 to TRBJ2-3; TRBD1 is the table's D call, not checked against the DNA. TRBV3-2 is tagged as a pseudogene. CDR3 size: 16 residues. CDR3 residues: CASSRPRQGAPDTQYF. As DNA, the CDR3 is TGTGCCAGCAGCCGGCCCCGACAGGGTGCCCCAGATACGCAGTATTTT.

The chain carries TRBV7-8 and TRBJ1-4; D is ambiguous. Germline lookup yields CDR1 SGHVS and CDR2 FQNEAQ. Trimming pared 1 base from V and 3 bases from J, leaving 9 bases between. The CDR3 covers 15 residues. In DNA, the CDR3 is TGTGCCAGCAGCTTAGGGTGGCAGCCTAATGAAAAACTGTTTTTT. As protein: CASSLGWQPNEKLFF.

V is TRBV12-3 or TRBV12-4 and J is TRBJ2-3; 14 bases map to TRBD2. J gave up 3 bases and V 4 bases, and 3 bases lay outside the gene matches. The CDR3 is 16 amino acids. The CDR3 here is CASSSTSGGATDTQYF. The CDR3 DNA follows: TGTGCCAGCAGTTCGACTAGCGGGGGGGCTACAGATACGCAGTATTTT.

Many counts were recorded for this clonotype. The CDR3 sequence: CASSVRGPRSDTQYF. CDR3 coding DNA: TGTGCCAGCAGCGTCAGAGGGCCTCGATCAGATACGCAGTATTTT. The chain carries TRBV9 and TRBJ2-3; maybe TRBD2 (5 bases). The CDR3 is 15 residues long. The ends were cut back, 2 bases at V and 4 bases at J, with 14 bases in the middle. Germline-derived CDR1 and CDR2 are SGDLS and YYNGEE.

This clonotype was counted between two and nine times. J is TRBJ2-7 and V is TRBV4-2, with 10 bases identical to TRBD1. The CDR3 is made up of 15 amino acids. CDR1 and CDR2 (germline): LGHNA, YNFKEQ. The V gene end was trimmed by 4 bases and the J gene end by 2 bases; junction bases not matched to a gene: 5. The CDR3 region is CASSPPGQGPYEQYF. The CDR3 DNA reads as TGTGCCAGCAGCCCACCGGGACAGGGGCCCTACGAGCAGTACTTC.

This chain links TRBV5-1 with TRBJ2-3; the match to TRBD2 covers 8 bases. Germline CDR1 and CDR2: SGHRS and YFSETQ. This CDR3 contains 17 residues. V was clipped by 0 bases and J by 5 bases; unmatched bases: 11. In DNA, the CDR3 is TGCGCCAGCAGCTTGGGGGTAGCGGGGAGAGGAGAAGATACGCAGTATTTT. Translation gives CASSLGVAGRGEDTQYF.

This clonotype came up a few times. This chain joins TRBV18 and TRBJ1-4, with D unclear. The CDR3 has 12 residues. Trimming cost V 2 bases and J 5 bases, with 3 bases left between them. Germline CDR1 reads KGHSH; CDR2 reads LQKENI. The CDR3 here is CASSPGNEKLFF. DNA for the CDR3: TGTGCCAGCTCACCAGGGAATGAAAAACTGTTTTTT.

This sequence joins TRBV5-1 and TRBJ2-7; D may be TRBD1 or TRBD2 (5 bases each). V was clipped by 4 bases and J by 2 bases, with 7 bases between them. CDR1 and CDR2 from the germline V gene are SGHRS and YFSETQ. The length of the CDR3 is 12 residues. CDR3 nucleotides: TGCGCCAGCAGCCGGGGACCCTACGAGCAGTACTTC. This codes for CASSRGPYEQYF.